The source of this T cell receptor (beta chain) is a study of OX40 agonist ivuxolimab in advanced cancers. Study at large: Patients were treated with intravenous ivuxolimab, dosed at 0.01 to 10 mg/kg and infused every 2 weeks. Patients with prior anti-PD-1, anti-PD-L1 or anti-CTLA-4 therapy were eligible; about 40% had some. Study-level results: The average count of expanded clones was higher among CD8+ T cells than among CD4+. Undetermined was the antigen specificity of the expanded peripheral T cells.

The V gene lost 3 bases and the J gene lost 4 bases, with 8 bases spanning the gap. The CDR3 runs 13 residues. CDR1 is SGHRS, CDR2 YFSETQ, per germline. In the case of this clone: What it binds is not known.

Sequencing was performed with immunoSEQ multiplex PCR; in TCRdb, only in-frame clones are kept and a portion is missing. The sample records some 85,000 clones, roughly nine tenths being singletons. The material was CD4+ or CD8+ T cells sorted from blood, obtained in a trial of the OX40 agonist ivuxolimab. The rearrangement uses TRBV5-1 and TRBJ2-4; D not resolved. The origin of this receptor is an adult with an advanced solid tumor such as melanoma, head and neck, liver or kidney cancer. The CDR3 nucleotides read TGCGCCAGCAGCTCGGACGGTAAAAACATTCAGTACTTC. Encoded protein: CASSSDGKNIQYF.